This T cell receptor (beta chain) emerged from a study of cytomegalovirus exposure and HLA in healthy donors. Across the study: Among the 400 or so donors who were genotyped, about 79% fell in the genetic ancestry cluster that is associated with self-reported Caucasian donors. Study observations and caveats: Rare sequences made up most TCRs, while some public TCRs were found in many donors. Presence/absence analyses assumed roughly uniform sequencing depth across donors, which may not hold. TCR beta V- and J-gene trimming was later associated with a missense DCLRE1C variant.

Primers: 60 Vbeta forward and 13 Jbeta reverse. Measured with immunoSEQ multiplex PCR; TCRdb has only the in-frame clones, and not every one. This table holds about 150,000 clones, approximately 78% found once. Notes on this clone: What it binds is unknown.

The CDR3 extends over 16 amino acids. Germline lookup yields CDR1 LNHDA and CDR2 SQIVND (reference sequence). V gave up 2 bases and J gave up 3 bases, with 11 bases separating them. The receptor comes from a male donor in good health and CMV-seronegative. The chain links TRBV19 to TRBJ2-6, with D possibly TRBD2 on 5 matching bases. The source material was PBMCs. This CDR3 reads CASSIYPGVGANVLTF. The CDR3 bases are TGTGCCAGTAGTATATACCCCGGGGTTGGGGCCAACGTCCTGACTTTC.